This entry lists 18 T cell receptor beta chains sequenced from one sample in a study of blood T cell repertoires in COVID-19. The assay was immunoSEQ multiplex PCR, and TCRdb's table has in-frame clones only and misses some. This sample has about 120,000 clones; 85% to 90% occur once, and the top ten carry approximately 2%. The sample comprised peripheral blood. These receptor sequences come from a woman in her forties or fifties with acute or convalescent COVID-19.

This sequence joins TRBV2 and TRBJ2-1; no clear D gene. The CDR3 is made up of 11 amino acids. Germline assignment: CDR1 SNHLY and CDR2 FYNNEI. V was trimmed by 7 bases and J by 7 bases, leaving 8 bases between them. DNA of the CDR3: TGTGCCAGCAATACGGAGAATGAGCAGTTCTTC. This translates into CASNTENEQFF.

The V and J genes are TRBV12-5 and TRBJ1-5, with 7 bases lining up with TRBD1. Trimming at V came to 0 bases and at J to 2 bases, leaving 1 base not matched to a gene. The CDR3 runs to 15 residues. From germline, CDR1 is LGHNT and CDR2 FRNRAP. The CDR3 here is CASGLVGQGNQPQHF. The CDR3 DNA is TGTGCTAGTGGTTTGGTCGGACAGGGCAATCAGCCCCAGCATTTT.

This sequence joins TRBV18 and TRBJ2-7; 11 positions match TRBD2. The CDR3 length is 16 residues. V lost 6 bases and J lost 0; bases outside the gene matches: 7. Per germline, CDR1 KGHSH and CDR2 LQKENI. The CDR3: CASSMGLAVSSYEQYF. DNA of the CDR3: TGTGCCAGCTCTATGGGACTAGCGGTGAGCTCCTACGAGCAGTACTTC.

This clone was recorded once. CDR3 amino acids: CASRGAGETQYF. Written as DNA, the CDR3 is TGTGCCAGTAGGGGGGCAGGAGAGACCCAGTACTTC. The gene calls are TRBV19 and TRBJ2-5, with D possibly matching TRBD1 (6 bases). Trimming removed 6 bases at V and 4 bases at J, with 9 bases between. In germline, CDR1 is LNHDA, CDR2 SQIVND (reference sequence). The CDR3 extends over 12 amino acids.

The CDR3 DNA is TGTGCCAGCAGTCTTCGGACAGGGCCAGGCAAAGAGACCCAGTACTTC. This sequence encodes CASSLRTGPGKETQYF. This chain joins TRBV6-2 or TRBV6-3 and TRBJ2-5, with TRBD1 identical over 8 bases. Germline CDR1 reads MNHEY; CDR2 reads SVGEGT. V shed 5 bases and J 3 bases; nucleotides not matched to a gene: 11. CDR3 length: 16 residues.

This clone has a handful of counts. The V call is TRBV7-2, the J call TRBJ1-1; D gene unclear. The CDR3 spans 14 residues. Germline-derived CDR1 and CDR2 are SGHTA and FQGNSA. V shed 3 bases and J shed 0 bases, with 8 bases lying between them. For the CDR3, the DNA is TGTGCCAGCAGCTTGACACGGTTGAACACTGAAGCTTTCTTT. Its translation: CASSLTRLNTEAFF.

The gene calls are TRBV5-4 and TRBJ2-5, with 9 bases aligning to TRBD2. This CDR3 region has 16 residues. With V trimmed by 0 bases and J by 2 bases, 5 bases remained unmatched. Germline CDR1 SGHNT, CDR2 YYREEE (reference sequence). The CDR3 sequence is CASSLGNSGGQETQYF. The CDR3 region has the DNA TGTGCCAGCAGCTTGGGGAACAGCGGGGGGCAAGAGACCCAGTACTTC. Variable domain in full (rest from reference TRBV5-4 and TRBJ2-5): ETGVTQSPTHLIKTRGQQVTLRCSSQSGHNTVSWYQQALGQGPQFIFQYYREEENGRGNFPPRFSGLQFPNYSSELNVNALELDDSALYLCASSLGNSGGQETQYFGPGTRLLVL.

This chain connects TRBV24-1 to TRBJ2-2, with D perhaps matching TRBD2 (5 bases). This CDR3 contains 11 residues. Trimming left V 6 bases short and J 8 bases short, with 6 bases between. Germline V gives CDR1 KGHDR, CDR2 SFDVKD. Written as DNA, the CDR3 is TGTGCCACCAGTCGGGGAGGGGAGCTGTTTTTT. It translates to CATSRGGELFF.

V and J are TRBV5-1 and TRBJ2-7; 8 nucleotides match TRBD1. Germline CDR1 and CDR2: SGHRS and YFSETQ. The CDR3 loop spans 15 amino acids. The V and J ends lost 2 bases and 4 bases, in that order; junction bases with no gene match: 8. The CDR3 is CASSFSTGAGYEQYF. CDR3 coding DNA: TGCGCCAGCAGCTTTTCGACAGGGGCCGGGTACGAGCAGTACTTC.

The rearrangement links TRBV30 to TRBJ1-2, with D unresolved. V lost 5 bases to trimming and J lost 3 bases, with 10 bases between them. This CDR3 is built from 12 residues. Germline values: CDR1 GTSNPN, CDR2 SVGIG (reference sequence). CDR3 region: CAWSREDYGYTF. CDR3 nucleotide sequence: TGTGCCTGGTCCCGGGAGGACTATGGCTACACCTTC.

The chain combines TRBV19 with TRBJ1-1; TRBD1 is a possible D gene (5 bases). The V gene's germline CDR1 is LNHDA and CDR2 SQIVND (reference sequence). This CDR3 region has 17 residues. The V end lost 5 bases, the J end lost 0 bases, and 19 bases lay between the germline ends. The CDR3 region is CASSPGTGEIMNTEAFF. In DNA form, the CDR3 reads TGTGCCAGTAGTCCCGGGACGGGAGAGATCATGAACACTGAAGCTTTCTTT.

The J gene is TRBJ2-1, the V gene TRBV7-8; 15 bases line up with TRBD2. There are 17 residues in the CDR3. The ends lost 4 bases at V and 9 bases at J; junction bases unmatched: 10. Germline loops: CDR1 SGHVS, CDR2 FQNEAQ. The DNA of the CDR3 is TGTGCCAGCAGCTATCCCCTCGGACTAGCGGGGGGGTCTGAGCAGTTCTTC. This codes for CASSYPLGLAGGSEQFF.

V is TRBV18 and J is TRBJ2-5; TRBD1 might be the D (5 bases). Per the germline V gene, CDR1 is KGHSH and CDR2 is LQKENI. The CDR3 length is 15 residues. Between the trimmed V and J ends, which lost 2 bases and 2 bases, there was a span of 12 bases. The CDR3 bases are TGTGCCAGCTCACCATCTAGGGGTATTCAAGAGACCCAGTACTTC. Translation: CASSPSRGIQETQYF.

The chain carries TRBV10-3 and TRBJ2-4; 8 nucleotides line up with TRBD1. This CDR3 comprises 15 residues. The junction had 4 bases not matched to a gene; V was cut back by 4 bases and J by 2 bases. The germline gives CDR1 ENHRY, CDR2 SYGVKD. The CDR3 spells CAISAGQGSKNIQYF. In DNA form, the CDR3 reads TGTGCCATCAGTGCCGGACAGGGCTCCAAAAACATTCAGTACTTC.

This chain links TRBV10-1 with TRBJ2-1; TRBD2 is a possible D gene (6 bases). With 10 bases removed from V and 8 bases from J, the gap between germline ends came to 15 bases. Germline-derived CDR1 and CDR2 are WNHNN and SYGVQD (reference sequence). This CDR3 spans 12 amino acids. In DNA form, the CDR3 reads TGCGCCACTCGACTAGTTTCCGATGAGCAGTTCTTC. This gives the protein CATRLVSDEQFF.

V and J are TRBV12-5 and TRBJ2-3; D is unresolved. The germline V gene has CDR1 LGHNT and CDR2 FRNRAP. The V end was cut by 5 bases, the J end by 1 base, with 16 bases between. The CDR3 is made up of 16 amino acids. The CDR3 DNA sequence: TGTGCTAGTGGTGACCCTACCGGAAGCGGCACAGATACGCAGTATTTT. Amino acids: CASGDPTGSGTDTQYF. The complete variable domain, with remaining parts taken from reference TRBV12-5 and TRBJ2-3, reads DARVTQTPRHKVTEMGQEVTMRCQPILGHNTVFWYRQTMMQGLELLAYFRNRAPLDDSGMPKDRFSAEMPDATLATLKIQPSEPRDSAVYFCASGDPTGSGTDTQYFGPGTRLTVL.

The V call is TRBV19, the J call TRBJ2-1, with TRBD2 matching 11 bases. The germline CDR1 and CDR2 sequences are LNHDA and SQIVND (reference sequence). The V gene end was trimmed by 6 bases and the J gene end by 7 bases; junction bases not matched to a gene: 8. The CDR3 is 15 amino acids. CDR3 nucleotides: TGTGCCAGTAGGCAGGGACTAGCGGAAATAAATGAGCAGTTCTTC. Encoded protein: CASRQGLAEINEQFF.

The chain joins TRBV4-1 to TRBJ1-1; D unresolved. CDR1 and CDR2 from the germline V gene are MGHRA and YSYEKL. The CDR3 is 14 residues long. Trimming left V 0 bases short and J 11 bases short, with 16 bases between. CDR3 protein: CASSQEIRQRVAFF. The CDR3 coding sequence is TGCGCCAGCAGCCAAGAAATACGACAACGAGTGGCTTTCTTT.